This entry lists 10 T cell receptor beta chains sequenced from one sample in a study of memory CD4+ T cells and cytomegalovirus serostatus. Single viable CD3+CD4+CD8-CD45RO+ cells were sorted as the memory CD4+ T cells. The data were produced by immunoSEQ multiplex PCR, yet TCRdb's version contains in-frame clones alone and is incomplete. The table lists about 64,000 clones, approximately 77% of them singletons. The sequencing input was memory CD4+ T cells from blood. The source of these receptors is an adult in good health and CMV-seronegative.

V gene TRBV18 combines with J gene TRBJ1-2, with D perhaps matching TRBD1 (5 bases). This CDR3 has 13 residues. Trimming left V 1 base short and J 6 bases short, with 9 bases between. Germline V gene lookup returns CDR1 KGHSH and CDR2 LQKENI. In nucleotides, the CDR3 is TGTGCCAGCTCACCACAGGGGCTTGATGGCTACACCTTC. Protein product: CASSPQGLDGYTF.

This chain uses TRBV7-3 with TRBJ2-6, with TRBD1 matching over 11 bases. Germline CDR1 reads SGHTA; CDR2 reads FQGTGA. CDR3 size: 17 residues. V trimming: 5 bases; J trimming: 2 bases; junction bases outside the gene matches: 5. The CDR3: CASSLRDRGAGANVLTF. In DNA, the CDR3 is TGTGCCAGCAGCCTCCGGGACAGGGGGGCTGGGGCCAACGTCCTGACTTTC.

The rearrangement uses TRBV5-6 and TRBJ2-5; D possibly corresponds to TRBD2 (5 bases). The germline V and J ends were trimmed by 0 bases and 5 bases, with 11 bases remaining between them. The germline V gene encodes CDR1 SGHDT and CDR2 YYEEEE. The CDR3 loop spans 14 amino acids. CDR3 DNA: TGTGCCAGCAGCTTGGACCTGAGGGCGGAGACCCAGTACTTC. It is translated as CASSLDLRAETQYF.

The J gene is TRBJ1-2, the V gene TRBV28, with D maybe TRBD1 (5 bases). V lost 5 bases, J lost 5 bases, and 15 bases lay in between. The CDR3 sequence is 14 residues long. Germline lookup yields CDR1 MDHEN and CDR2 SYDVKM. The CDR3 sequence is CASSPNGAFYGYTF. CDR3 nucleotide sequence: TGTGCCAGCAGTCCCAACGGGGCCTTTTATGGCTACACCTTC.

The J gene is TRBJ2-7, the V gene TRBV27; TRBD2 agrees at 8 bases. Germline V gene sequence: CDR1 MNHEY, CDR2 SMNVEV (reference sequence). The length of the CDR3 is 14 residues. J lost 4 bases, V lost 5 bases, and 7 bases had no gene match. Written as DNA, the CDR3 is TGTGCCAGCAGTCGCAGCGGGAGACAATACGAGCAGTACTTC. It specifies CASSRSGRQYEQYF.

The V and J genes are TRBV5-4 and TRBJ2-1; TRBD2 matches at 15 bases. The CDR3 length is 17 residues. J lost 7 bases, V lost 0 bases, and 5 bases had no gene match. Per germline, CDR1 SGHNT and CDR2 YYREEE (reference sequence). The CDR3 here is CASSLVGTSGGKNEQFF. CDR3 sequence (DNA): TGTGCCAGCAGCTTGGTCGGGACTAGCGGGGGGAAGAATGAGCAGTTCTTC. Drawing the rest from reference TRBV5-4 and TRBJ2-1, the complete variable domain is ETGVTQSPTHLIKTRGQQVTLRCSSQSGHNTVSWYQQALGQGPQFIFQYYREEENGRGNFPPRFSGLQFPNYSSELNVNALELDDSALYLCASSLVGTSGGKNEQFFGPGTRLTVL.

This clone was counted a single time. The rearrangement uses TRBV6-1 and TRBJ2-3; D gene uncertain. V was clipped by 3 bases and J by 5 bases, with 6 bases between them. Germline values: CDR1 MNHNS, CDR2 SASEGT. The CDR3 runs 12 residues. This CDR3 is CASSDTRDTQYF. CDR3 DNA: TGTGCCAGCAGTGACACACGAGATACGCAGTATTTT.

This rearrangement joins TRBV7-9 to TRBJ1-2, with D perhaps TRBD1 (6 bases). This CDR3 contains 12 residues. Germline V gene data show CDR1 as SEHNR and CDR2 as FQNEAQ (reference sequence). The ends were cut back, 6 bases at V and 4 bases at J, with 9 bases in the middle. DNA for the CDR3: TGTGCCAGCAGTTACAGGGCCTATGGCTACACCTTC. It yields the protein CASSYRAYGYTF.

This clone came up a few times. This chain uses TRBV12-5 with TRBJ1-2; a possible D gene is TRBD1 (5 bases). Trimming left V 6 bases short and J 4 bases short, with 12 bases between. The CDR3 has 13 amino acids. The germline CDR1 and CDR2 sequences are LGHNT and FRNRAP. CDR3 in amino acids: CASGLEGSYGYTF. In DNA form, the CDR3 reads TGTGCTAGTGGCCTAGAGGGGTCCTATGGCTACACCTTC. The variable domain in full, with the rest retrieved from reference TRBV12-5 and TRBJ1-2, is DARVTQTPRHKVTEMGQEVTMRCQPILGHNTVFWYRQTMMQGLELLAYFRNRAPLDDSGMPKDRFSAEMPDATLATLKIQPSEPRDSAVYFCASGLEGSYGYTFGSGTRLTVV.

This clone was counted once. In DNA, the CDR3 is TGCGCCAGCAGCTTGGCGCAGGGGGCCGGCTACACCTTC. Its translation is CASSLAQGAGYTF. The chain uses TRBV5-1 and TRBJ1-2, with 8 positions matching TRBD1. From germline, CDR1 is SGHRS and CDR2 YFSETQ. V was pared by 0 bases and J by 8 bases, with 3 bases of the junction left unmatched. The CDR3 runs 13 residues.